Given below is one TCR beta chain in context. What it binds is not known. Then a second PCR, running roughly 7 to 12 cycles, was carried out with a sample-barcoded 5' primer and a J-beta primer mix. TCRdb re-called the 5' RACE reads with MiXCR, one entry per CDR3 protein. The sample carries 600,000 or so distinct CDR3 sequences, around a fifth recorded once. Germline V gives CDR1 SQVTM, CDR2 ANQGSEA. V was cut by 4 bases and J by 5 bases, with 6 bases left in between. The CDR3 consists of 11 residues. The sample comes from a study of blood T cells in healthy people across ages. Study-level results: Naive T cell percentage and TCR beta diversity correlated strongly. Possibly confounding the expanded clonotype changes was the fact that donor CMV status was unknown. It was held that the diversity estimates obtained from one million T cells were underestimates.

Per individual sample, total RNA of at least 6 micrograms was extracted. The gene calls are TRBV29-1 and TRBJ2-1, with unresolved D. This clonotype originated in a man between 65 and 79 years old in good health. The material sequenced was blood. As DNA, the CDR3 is TGCAGCGTTGTTATTCACAATGAGCAGTTCTTC. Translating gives CSVVIHNEQFF.